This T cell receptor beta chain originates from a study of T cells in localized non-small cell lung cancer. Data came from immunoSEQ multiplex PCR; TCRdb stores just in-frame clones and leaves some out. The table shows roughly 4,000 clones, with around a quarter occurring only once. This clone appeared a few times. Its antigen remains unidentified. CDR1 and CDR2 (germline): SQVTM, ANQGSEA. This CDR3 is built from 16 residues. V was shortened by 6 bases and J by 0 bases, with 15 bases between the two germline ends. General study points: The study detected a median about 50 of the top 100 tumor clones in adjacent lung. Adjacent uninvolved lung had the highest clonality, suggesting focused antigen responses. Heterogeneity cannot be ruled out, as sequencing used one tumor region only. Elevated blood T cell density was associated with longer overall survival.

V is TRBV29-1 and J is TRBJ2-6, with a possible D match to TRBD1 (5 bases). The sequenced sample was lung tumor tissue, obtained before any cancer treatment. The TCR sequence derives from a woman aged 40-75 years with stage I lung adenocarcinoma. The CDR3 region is CSVNGVGLSGANVLTF. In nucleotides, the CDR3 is TGCAGCGTGAATGGGGTGGGGCTCTCTGGGGCCAACGTCCTGACTTTC.